Listed below are T cell receptor beta chains from one sample, sequenced in a study of shared clonotypes between healthy human individuals. The method was immunoSEQ multiplex PCR; TCRdb's version includes in-frame clones alone and lacks a portion of them. The profile shows over 1.5 million clones, around 98% of them singletons. Sample: naive CD4+ T cells sorted from blood. Receptors originate from a man aged 30-40 years in good health. Each CDR3 is given without its conserved first and last residue.

CDR3 protein,J gene,V gene
ASSVGGTYEQY,TRBJ2-7,TRBV9
ASSYSRLGGETQY,TRBJ2-5,TRBV6-5
ASSLAGTGSTDTQY,TRBJ2-3,TRBV5-1
ASSNRQGVDTEAF,TRBJ1-1,TRBV5-1
ASSQRGNQPQH,TRBJ1-5,TRBV11-1
ASRTTGGTEAF,TRBJ1-1,TRBV2
ASSSIKDRALVAF,TRBJ1-1,TRBV7-9
ASSFRGQGLHEQY,TRBJ2-7,TRBV12-1
ASSGGLGEVNEQF,TRBJ2-1,TRBV5-1
ASSFSGTGEVSYEQY,TRBJ2-7,TRBV28
ASSGRANQETQY,TRBJ2-5,TRBV2
ASSFSENTEAF,TRBJ1-1,TRBV13
ASSVERLAGGYTGELF,TRBJ2-2,TRBV6-4
AWSAGRSETQY,TRBJ2-5,TRBV30
ASRRNLATEAF,TRBJ1-1,TRBV6-4
ASSYLTGAQGVKLF,TRBJ1-4,TRBV6-5
ASSVVGAQGGEQY,TRBJ2-7,TRBV9
ASSFGQGATNTEAF,TRBJ1-1,TRBV5-1
ASRSTGRVYEQY,TRBJ2-7,TRBV28
ASSHYRDGPYEQY,TRBJ2-7,TRBV4-3
ASSPNRGRAF,TRBJ1-1,TRBV9
ASSYSGLLTDTQY,TRBJ2-3,TRBV28
ASSVGLAGGHTGELF,TRBJ2-2,TRBV9
ASSETRSSQH,TRBJ1-5,TRBV6-1
ASTNQGVPYEQY,TRBJ2-7,TRBV6-5
ASRLTGTGHTGELF,TRBJ2-2,TRBV14
ASSVPQGRIYGYT,TRBJ1-2,TRBV28
ASTLGGALNYNEQF,TRBJ2-1,TRBV5-4
SVLTPGLAGGEQY,TRBJ2-7,TRBV29-1
ASSMGDYTGELF,TRBJ2-2,TRBV19
ASSPGSAGRETQY,TRBJ2-5,TRBV11-3
ASSSRGGQPQH,TRBJ1-5,TRBV7-2
ASWDLVSNQPQH,TRBJ1-5,TRBV28
ASSLWETGNEQF,TRBJ2-1,TRBV7-6
ASSVNGHSQETQY,TRBJ2-5,TRBV9
ASSSRLAGEGSGANVLT,TRBJ2-6,TRBV18
ASSPSRDTEAF,TRBJ1-1,TRBV18
ASRQGAVSYGYT,TRBJ1-2,TRBV28
ASSIRGQGRNQPQH,TRBJ1-5,TRBV19
SVGAAYEQY,TRBJ2-7,TRBV29-1
ASLAGVVETQY,TRBJ2-5,TRBV10-2
ASSHRGGTQY,TRBJ2-3,TRBV10-1
ASSNARGFNQPQH,TRBJ1-5,TRBV6-5
ASSPGGTSPGT,TRBJ1-2,TRBV11-2
ASSARSRGETQY,TRBJ2-5,TRBV27
ASREGLAETQY,TRBJ2-5,TRBV2
ASSGSPNTGELF,TRBJ2-2,TRBV11-3
SVAGDGYEKLF,TRBJ1-4,TRBV29-1